Below are 12 T cell receptor beta chains sequenced from a single sample in a study of cytomegalovirus exposure and HLA in healthy donors. The PCR used 60 Vbeta and 13 Jbeta primers. This table comes from immunoSEQ multiplex PCR, and its TCRdb copy is limited to in-frame clones, with some not included. The sample has roughly 120,000 clones; roughly 62% are singletons. Sequenced: PBMCs. The receptor source for this set is a young man in good health and CMV-seropositive.

The V and J genes are TRBV7-8 and TRBJ1-2; TRBD1 matches 7 bases. The germline CDR1 and CDR2 sequences are SGHVS and FQNEAQ. The CDR3 contains 15 residues. The J segment lost 2 bases and the V segment lost 1 base, leaving 4 bases of the junction unmatched. The CDR3 loop reads CASSLVPGGNYGYTF. CDR3 in DNA: TGTGCCAGCAGCTTAGTCCCAGGGGGAAACTATGGCTACACCTTC.

The chain couples TRBV7-3 to TRBJ2-1; 10 bases map to TRBD2. Trimming removed 3 bases from V and 4 bases from J; junction bases left unmatched: 3. Germline CDR1 and CDR2: SGHTA and FQGTGA. This CDR3 contains 15 residues. CDR3 sequence reads: CASSLTSGYYNEQFF. The CDR3 DNA reads as TGTGCCAGCAGCTTGACTAGCGGGTATTACAATGAGCAGTTCTTC.

This chain connects TRBV28 to TRBJ2-5, with D possibly matching TRBD2 (7 bases). Germline CDR1 is MDHEN and CDR2 is SYDVKM. V lost 0 bases, J lost 4 bases, and 12 bases lay in between. CDR3 size: 15 residues. DNA for the CDR3: TGTGCCAGCAGTTTATGGGGGGGGCAGAGAGAGACCCAGTACTTC. Amino acids: CASSLWGGQRETQYF.

With respect to this clone: One end of the junction does not line up with germline, which may come from a read error. The chain joins TRBV9 to TRBJ1-3; D is unclear. The CDR3 runs 12 residues. Looked up from germline, CDR1 is SGDLS and CDR2 is YYNGEE. In nucleotides, the CDR3 is TGTGCCAGCAGCGCACGTGGAGACACCATATATTTT. This encodes CASSARGDTIYF.

The chain employs TRBV30 and TRBJ1-2; D call uncertain. Trimming took off 4 bases at V and 0 bases at J, with 9 bases between the two ends. Germline CDR1 and CDR2: GTSNPN and SVGIG (reference sequence). The CDR3 runs to 13 residues. Here the CDR3 reads CAWTPGTNYGYTF. Here the CDR3 DNA reads TGTGCCTGGACCCCCGGTACTAACTATGGCTACACCTTC.

In its sample, this clone was seen a few times. This chain connects TRBV7-9 to TRBJ2-1; D gene unclear. The CDR3 extends over 15 amino acids. The V gene lost 0 bases and the J gene lost 7 bases, with 13 bases spanning the gap. Germline CDR1 is SEHNR and CDR2 is FQNEAQ (reference sequence). The CDR3 nucleotides are TGTGCCAGCAGCTTAGCGCGTACCGTCCTGAATGAGCAGTTCTTC. This codes for CASSLARTVLNEQFF.

In its sample, this clone was seen a few times. DNA of the CDR3: TGTGCCAGCAGCTTGCCCGGACTAGTGGAGCAGTACTTC. The encoded protein is CASSLPGLVEQYF. The chain links TRBV5-4 to TRBJ2-7, with 7 bases fitting TRBD2. This CDR3 comprises 13 residues. V lost 1 base to trimming and J lost 7 bases; unmatched junction nucleotides: 5. Germline assignment: CDR1 SGHNT and CDR2 YYREEE (reference sequence).

The chain couples TRBV2 to TRBJ1-1, with a possible D match to TRBD1 (6 bases). V lost 5 bases and J lost 4, with 11 bases in between. The V gene's germline CDR1 is SNHLY and CDR2 FYNNEI. This CDR3 contains 13 residues. The CDR3 spells CASSWQGFTEAFF. The CDR3, as DNA: TGTGCCAGCAGTTGGCAGGGGTTCACTGAAGCTTTCTTT.

The CDR3 region is CASSQVGGPLSSYNEQFF. CDR3 nucleotides: TGTGCCAGCAGCCAAGTAGGGGGACCCCTTTCATCCTACAATGAGCAGTTCTTC. V usage is TRBV4-2 and J usage is TRBJ2-1; D is perhaps TRBD1 (6 bases). CDR1 and CDR2 from the germline V gene are LGHNA and YNFKEQ. The V end lost 1 base, the J end lost 1 base, and 17 bases lay between the germline ends. The length of the CDR3 is 18 residues.

The gene calls are TRBV15 and TRBJ2-1; maybe TRBD2 (5 bases). CDR3 length: 14 amino acids. The germline V and J ends were trimmed by 0 bases and 13 bases, with 16 bases remaining between them. CDR1 LNHNV and CDR2 YYDKDF come from the germline V gene (reference sequence). The CDR3 reads CATSRDRTSSSQFF. CDR3 sequence (DNA): TGTGCCACCAGCAGAGATAGGACTTCCTCCAGCCAGTTCTTC.

V is TRBV27 and J is TRBJ2-7; perhaps TRBD2 as D (5 bases). V dropped 0 bases and J dropped 4 bases, with 19 bases sitting between them. The V gene's germline CDR1 is MNHEY and CDR2 SMNVEV (reference sequence). This CDR3 is 17 amino acids long. CDR3 in amino acids: CASSLSPGLPVGYEQYF. In nucleotides, the CDR3 is TGTGCCAGCAGTTTATCCCCCGGACTGCCGGTTGGTTACGAGCAGTACTTC.

This chain links TRBV10-3 with TRBJ2-1; 7 bases line up with TRBD1. Germline trimming cut 4 bases from V and 3 bases from J; bases unmatched to any gene: 3. The V gene's germline CDR1 is ENHRY and CDR2 SYGVKD. The CDR3 is 14 amino acids. CDR3 sequence reads: CAISGQGVYNEQFF. CDR3 DNA: TGTGCCATCAGTGGTCAGGGGGTCTACAATGAGCAGTTCTTC.